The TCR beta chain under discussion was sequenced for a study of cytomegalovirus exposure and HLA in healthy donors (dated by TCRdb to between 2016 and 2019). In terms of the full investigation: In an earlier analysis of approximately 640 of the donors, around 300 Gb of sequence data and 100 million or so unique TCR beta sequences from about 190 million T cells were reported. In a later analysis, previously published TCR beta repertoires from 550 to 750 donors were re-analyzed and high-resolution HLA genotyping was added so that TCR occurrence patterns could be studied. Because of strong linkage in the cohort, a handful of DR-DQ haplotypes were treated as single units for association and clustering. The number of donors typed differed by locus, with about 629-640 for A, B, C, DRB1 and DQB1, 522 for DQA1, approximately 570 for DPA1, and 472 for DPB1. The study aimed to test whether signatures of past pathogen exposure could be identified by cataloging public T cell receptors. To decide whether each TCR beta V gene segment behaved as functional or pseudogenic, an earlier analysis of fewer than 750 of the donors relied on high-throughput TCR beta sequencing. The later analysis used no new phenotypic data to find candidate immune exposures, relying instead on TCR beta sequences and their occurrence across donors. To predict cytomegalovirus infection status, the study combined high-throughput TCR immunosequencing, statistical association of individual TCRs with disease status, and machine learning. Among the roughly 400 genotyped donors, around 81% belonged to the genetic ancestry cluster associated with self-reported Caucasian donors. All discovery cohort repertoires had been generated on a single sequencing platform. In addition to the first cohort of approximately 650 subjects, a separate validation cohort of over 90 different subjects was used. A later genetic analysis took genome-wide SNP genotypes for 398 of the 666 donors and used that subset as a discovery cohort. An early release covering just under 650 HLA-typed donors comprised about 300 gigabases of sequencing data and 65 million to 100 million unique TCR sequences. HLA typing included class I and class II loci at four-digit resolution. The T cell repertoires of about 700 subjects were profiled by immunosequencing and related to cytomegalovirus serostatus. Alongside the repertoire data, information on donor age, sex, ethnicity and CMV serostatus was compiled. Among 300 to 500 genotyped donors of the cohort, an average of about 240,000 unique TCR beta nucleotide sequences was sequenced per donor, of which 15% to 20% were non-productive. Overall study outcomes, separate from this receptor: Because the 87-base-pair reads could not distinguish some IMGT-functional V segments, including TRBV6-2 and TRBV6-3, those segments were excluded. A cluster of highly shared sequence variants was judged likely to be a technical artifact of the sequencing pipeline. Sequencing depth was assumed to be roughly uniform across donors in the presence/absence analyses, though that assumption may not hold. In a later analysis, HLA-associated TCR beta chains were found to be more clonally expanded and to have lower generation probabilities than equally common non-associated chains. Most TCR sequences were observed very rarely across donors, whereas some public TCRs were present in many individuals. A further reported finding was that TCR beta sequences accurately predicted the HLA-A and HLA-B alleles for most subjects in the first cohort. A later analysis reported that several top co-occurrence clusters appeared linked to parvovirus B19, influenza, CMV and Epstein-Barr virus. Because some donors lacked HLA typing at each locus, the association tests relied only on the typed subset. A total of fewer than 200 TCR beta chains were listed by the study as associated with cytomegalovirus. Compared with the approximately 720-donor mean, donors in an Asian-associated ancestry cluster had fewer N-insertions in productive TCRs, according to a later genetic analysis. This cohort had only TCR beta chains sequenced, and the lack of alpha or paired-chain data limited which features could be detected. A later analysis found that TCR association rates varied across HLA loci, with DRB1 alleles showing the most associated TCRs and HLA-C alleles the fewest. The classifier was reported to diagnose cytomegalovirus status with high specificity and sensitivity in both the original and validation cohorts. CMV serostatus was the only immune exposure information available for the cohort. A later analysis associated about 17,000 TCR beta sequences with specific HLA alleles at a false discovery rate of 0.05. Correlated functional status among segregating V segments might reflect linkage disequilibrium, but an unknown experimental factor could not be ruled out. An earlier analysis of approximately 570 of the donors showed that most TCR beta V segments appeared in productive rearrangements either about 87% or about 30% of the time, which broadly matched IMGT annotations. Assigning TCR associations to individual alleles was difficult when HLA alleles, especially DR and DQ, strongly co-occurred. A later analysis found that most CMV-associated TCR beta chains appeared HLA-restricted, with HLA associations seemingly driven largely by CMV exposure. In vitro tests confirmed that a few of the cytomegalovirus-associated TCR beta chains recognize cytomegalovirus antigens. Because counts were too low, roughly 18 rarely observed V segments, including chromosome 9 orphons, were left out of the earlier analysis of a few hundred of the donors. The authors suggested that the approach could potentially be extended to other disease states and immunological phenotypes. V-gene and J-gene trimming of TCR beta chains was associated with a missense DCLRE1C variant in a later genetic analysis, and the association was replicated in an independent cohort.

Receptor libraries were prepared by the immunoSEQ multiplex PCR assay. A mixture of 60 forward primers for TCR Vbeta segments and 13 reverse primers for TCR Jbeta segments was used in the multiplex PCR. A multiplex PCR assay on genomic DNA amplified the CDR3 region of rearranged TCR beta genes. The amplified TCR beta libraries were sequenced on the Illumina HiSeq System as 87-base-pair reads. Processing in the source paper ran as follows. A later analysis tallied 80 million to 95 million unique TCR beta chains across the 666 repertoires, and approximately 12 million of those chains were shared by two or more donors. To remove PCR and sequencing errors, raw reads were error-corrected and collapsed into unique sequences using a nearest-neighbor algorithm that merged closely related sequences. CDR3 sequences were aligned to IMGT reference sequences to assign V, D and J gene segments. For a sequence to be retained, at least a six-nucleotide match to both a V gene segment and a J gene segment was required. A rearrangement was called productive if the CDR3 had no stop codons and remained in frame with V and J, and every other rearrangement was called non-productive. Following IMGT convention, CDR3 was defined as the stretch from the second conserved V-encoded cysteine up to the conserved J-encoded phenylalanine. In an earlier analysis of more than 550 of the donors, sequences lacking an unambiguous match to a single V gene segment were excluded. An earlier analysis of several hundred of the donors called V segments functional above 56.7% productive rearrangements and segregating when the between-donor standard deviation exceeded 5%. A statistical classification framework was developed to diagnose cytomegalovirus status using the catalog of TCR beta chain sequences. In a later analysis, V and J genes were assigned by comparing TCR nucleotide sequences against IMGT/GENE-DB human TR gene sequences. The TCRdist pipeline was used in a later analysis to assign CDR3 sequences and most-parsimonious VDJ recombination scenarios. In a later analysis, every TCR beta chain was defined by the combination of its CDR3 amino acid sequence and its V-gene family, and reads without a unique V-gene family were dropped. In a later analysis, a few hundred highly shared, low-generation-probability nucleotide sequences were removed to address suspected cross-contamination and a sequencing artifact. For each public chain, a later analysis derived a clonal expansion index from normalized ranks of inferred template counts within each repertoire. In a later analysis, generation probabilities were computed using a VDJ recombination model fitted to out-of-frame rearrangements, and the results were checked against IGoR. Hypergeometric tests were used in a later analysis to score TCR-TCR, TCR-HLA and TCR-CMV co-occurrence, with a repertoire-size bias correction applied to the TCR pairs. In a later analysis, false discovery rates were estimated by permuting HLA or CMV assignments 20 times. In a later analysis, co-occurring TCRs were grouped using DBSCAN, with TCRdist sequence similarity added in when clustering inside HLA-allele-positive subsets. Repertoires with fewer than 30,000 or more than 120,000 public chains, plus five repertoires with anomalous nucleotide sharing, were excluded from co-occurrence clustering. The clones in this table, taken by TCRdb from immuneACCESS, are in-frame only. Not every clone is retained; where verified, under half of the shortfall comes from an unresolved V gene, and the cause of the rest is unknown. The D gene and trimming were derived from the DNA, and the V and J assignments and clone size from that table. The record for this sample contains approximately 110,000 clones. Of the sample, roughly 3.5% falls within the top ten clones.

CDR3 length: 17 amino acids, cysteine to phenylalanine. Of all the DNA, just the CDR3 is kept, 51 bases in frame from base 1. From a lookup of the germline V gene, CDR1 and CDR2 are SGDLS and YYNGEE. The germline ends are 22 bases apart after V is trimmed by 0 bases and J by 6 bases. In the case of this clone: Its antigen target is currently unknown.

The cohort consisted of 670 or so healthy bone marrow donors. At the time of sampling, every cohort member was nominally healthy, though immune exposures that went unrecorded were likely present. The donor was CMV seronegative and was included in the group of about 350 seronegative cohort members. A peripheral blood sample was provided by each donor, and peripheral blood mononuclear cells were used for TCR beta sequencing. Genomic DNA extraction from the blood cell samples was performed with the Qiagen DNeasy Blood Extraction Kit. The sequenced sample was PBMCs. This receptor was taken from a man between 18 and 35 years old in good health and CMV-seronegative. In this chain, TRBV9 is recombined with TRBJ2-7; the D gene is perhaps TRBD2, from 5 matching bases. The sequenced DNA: TGTGCCAGCAGCGTAGCAATAGGGCCTAGAGGACTTGGCGAGCAGTACTTC. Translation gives CASSVAIGPRGLGEQYF.